The 22 T cell receptor beta chains presented below share a single source sample, sequenced in a study of CXCR3-negative and CXCR3-positive naive CD8 T cells. Study-level results: Hydrophobicity was higher for TRB CDR3s found in CXCR3-positive naive cells than in CXCR3-negative naive cells.

Their target antigens are unknown. Libraries were UMI-labeled 5' RACE TRB cDNA. TCRdb reworked the 5' RACE reads into one entry per CDR3 protein, no DNA. The table counts about 89,000 distinct CDR3 sequences; almost 0.55% lies in the top ten. What was sequenced was naive CXCR3+ CD8+ T cells from blood. The subset: CD45RO-CCR7+CD27+CD95- naive CD8+ T cells expressing CXCR3 (TNR3+). These receptors all come from a human donor in good health. Some clones in this sample may be carry-over from other donors' samples.

The genes are TRBV4-3 and TRBJ2-3; the TCRdb call, TRBD2, lacks DNA for checking. Germline CDR1 is LGHNA and CDR2 is YSLEER. The CDR3 runs to 21 residues. CDR3 sequence reads: CASSQDSGGTSGTWGTDTQYF.

CDR3 protein: CASSYNTAELFF. V and J are TRBV5-1 and TRBJ2-2. Germline-derived CDR1 and CDR2 are SGHRS and YFSETQ. The length of the CDR3 is 12 residues.

CDR3 in amino acids: CASSLFGPGTGDGEQFF. This rearrangement joins TRBV5-1 to TRBJ2-1; TCRdb's D call of TRBD1 is untestable without DNA. Germline V gene sequence: CDR1 SGHRS, CDR2 YFSETQ. The CDR3 has 17 amino acids.

This chain joins TRBV7-9 and TRBJ2-5; TCRdb lists TRBD1, though no DNA is available to test this call. Germline assignment: CDR1 SEHNR and CDR2 FQNEAQ (reference sequence). CDR3 length equals 15 residues. CDR3 in amino acids: CASSLLPAPAETQYF.

The rearrangement links TRBV6-2 or TRBV6-3 to TRBJ2-4. CDR3 size: 12 residues. CDR1 MNHEY and CDR2 SVGEGT come from the germline V gene. The CDR3 spells CASSFPEPDQYF.

CDR3 loop: CASSLPGAYGYTF. V gene TRBV28 combines with J gene TRBJ1-2; TCRdb gives TRBD1 as the D gene, but with no DNA this cannot be confirmed. Germline CDR1 MDHEN, CDR2 SYDVKM. The CDR3 is 13 residues long.

The rearrangement links TRBV27 to TRBJ2-1; TCRdb gives TRBD1 as the D gene, but with no DNA this cannot be confirmed. CDR1 MNHEY and CDR2 SMNVEV come from the germline V gene (reference sequence). This CDR3 has 13 amino acids. The CDR3 here is CASSLTGRNEQFF.

The rearrangement joins TRBV4-1 to TRBJ2-1; the TRBD2 assignment by TCRdb is unverifiable without DNA. The CDR3 spans 16 residues. Germline V gene lookup returns CDR1 MGHRA and CDR2 YSYEKL. The chain's CDR3 is CASRSQAGGLVNEQFF.

This chain uses TRBV29-1 with TRBJ2-1; as DNA is missing, the TRBD1 call by TCRdb cannot be tested. The germline gives CDR1 SQVTM, CDR2 ANQGSEA. The CDR3 consists of 11 residues. The CDR3 spells CSVESQGEQFF.

The chain uses TRBV6-1 and TRBJ1-1; the TCRdb call, TRBD1, lacks DNA for checking. This CDR3 is 13 amino acids long. From germline, CDR1 is MNHNS and CDR2 SASEGT. This chain's CDR3 is CASSETGYTEAFF.

The rearrangement joins TRBV15 to TRBJ1-3; TCRdb outputs TRBD1, but without DNA this stays unchecked. Looked up from germline, CDR1 is LNHNV and CDR2 is YYDKDF (reference sequence). The CDR3 is 15 amino acids. The CDR3 region is CATSRGRAVGNTIYF.

The CDR3 loop is CASSGSSGLGYTEAFF. The chain joins TRBV28 to TRBJ1-1; without DNA, the TCRdb call of TRBD1 cannot be checked. The CDR3 covers 16 residues. Germline lookup yields CDR1 MDHEN and CDR2 SYDVKM.

This chain links TRBV6-5 with TRBJ1-2; the D gene TCRdb calls, TRBD1, cannot be checked with no DNA. CDR1 is MNHEY, CDR2 SVGAGI, per germline. CDR3 size: 14 residues. The CDR3 sequence is CASSYSQGNYGYTF.

The rearrangement links TRBV20-1 to TRBJ2-1. Germline CDR1 DFQATT, CDR2 SNEGSKA (reference sequence). The CDR3 is 11 amino acids. CDR3 residues: CSARNYNEQFF.

The V call is TRBV13, the J call TRBJ1-2; there is no DNA to check the TCRdb D call of TRBD1. CDR1 and CDR2 from the germline V gene are PRHDT and FYEKMQ (reference sequence). CDR3 length: 14 residues. CDR3 region: CASSLTGFPGGYTF. Drawing the rest from reference TRBV13 and TRBJ1-2, the complete variable domain is AAGVIQSPRHLIKEKRETATLKCYPIPRHDTVYWYQQGPGQDPQFLISFYEKMQSDKGSIPDRFSAQQFSDYHSELNMSSLELGDSALYFCASSLTGFPGGYTFGSGTRLTVV.

The chain couples TRBV28 to TRBJ2-7; TCRdb returns TRBD1, unconfirmable since there is no DNA. The V gene's germline CDR1 is MDHEN and CDR2 SYDVKM. CDR3 length: 16 residues. The chain's CDR3 is CASSFPKDRGTYEQYF.

The chain links TRBV18 to TRBJ2-1; TCRdb's assignment of TRBD1 cannot be checked, as there is no DNA. Germline values: CDR1 KGHSH, CDR2 LQKENI. The CDR3 runs 14 residues. CDR3: CASSPPPGNNEQFF.

The CDR3 here is CASSDSTGGNEQFF. The chain employs TRBV6-4 and TRBJ2-1; the D call from TCRdb, TRBD1, cannot be confirmed without DNA. Germline V gene lookup returns CDR1 MRHNA and CDR2 SNTAGT. There are 14 residues in the CDR3.

The CDR3 loop reads CAISSRTGGFYEQYF. This chain joins TRBV10-3 and TRBJ2-7; TCRdb selects TRBD1, and the lack of DNA leaves this call unchecked. CDR1 and CDR2 (germline): ENHRY, SYGVKD. The CDR3 runs to 15 residues.

The rearrangement joins TRBV7-9 to TRBJ2-7. The CDR3 consists of 12 residues. Germline V lookup: CDR1 SEHNR, CDR2 FQNEAQ (reference sequence). CDR3 residues: CASSLSSYEQYF. The full variable domain, in which reference TRBV7-9 and TRBJ2-7 provide the parts outside the CDR3, is DTGVSQNPRHKITKRGQNVTFRCDPISEHNRLYWYRQTLGQGPEFLTYFQNEAQLEKSRLLSDRFSAERPKGSFSTLEIQRTEQGDSAMYLCASSLSSYEQYFGPGTRLTVT.

The chain uses TRBV27 and TRBJ2-7. The CDR3 sequence is 14 residues long. Germline CDR1 is MNHEY and CDR2 is SMNVEV (reference sequence). CDR3 residues: CASSSHSFFSEQYF.

The chain combines TRBV27 with TRBJ1-1. This CDR3 is built from 14 residues. Germline values: CDR1 MNHEY, CDR2 SMNVEV (reference sequence). The CDR3 loop is CASSLARVNTEAFF.